This note documents a single T cell receptor beta chain sequence. Germline lookup yields CDR1 SEHNR and CDR2 FQNEAQ (reference sequence). CDR3 length equals 14 residues. The V segment lost 1 base and the J segment 6 bases; nucleotides outside the gene matches: 3. The data were taken from a study of shared clonotypes between healthy human individuals. Sequenced by immunoSEQ multiplex PCR; TCRdb stores in-frame clones only, minus some. The sample records millions of clones, about 94% being singletons. CD45RO-negative, CCR7-selected cells formed the naive CD8 fraction, which excluded terminally differentiated effector memory CD45RA+ cells.

The sequence derives from a man younger than 30 in good health. The chain uses TRBV7-9 and TRBJ1-2; 9 positions match TRBD1. Sequencing was performed on naive CD8+ T cells sorted from blood. CDR3 nucleotide sequence: TGTGCCAGCAGCTTAGAAAGGACAGGGGATGGCTACACCTTC. Its translation is CASSLERTGDGYTF.